Here is one T cell receptor (beta chain) with its context. This CDR3 is 18 amino acids long. The V gene's germline CDR1 is SGHDN and CDR2 FVKESK. After removal of 2 bases from V and 1 base from J, the junction contained 9 bases not matched to a gene. The data were obtained in a study of blood T cell repertoires in COVID-19. Assay used: immunoSEQ multiplex PCR; TCRdb lists only in-frame clones, some missing. The sample has a few hundred thousand clones, 85% seen once; the top ten hold 2% to 3%. This TCR was recovered from a woman aged 45-59 years who had recovered from COVID-19. The sequenced sample was PBMCs or T cells enriched from blood (not recorded which). The J gene is TRBJ2-1, the V gene TRBV14; 9 nucleotides align to TRBD2. The CDR3 protein is CASSQPGLAFFSYNEQFF. CDR3 DNA sequence: TGTGCCAGCAGCCAACCGGGACTAGCCTTTTTTTCCTACAATGAGCAGTTCTTC.